The source of this TCR beta chain is a study of control samples from healthy donors and cancer patients. TCRdb's table, derived via immunoSEQ multiplex PCR, lists solely in-frame clones and lacks some. The sample carries some 140,000 clones, just under 95% recorded once. Germline lookup yields CDR1 MDHEN and CDR2 SYDVKM. The CDR3 has 13 amino acids. The ends were cut back, 5 bases at V and 9 bases at J, with 13 bases in the middle. This sequence was found in a man younger than 45 in good health. The sample was blood. J is TRBJ2-2 and V is TRBV28, with D perhaps TRBD2 (5 bases). The CDR3 sequence: CASSLQLVRELFF. The CDR3 coding sequence is TGTGCCAGCAGTCTGCAACTAGTCCGGGAGCTGTTTTTT.